The 14 T cell receptor beta chains in this list originate from one sample, sequenced in a study of cytomegalovirus exposure and HLA in healthy donors. The PCR employed 60 Vbeta primers together with 13 Jbeta primers. Sequencing was performed with immunoSEQ multiplex PCR; in TCRdb, only in-frame clones are kept and a portion is missing. The sample gives roughly 180,000 clones, 75% to 90% of which show up once; 1% is in the top ten. Sample: PBMCs. All receptors come from a boy younger than 10 in good health and CMV-seronegative.

The gene calls are TRBV30 and TRBJ1-6; a possible D gene is TRBD1 (5 bases). The V and J ends lost 3 bases and 14 bases respectively, with 20 bases between them. Germline CDR1 is GTSNPN and CDR2 is SVGIG (reference sequence). The CDR3 consists of 14 residues. Here the CDR3 DNA reads TGTGCCTGGAGCCCTGACAGCCTCTACGTCTCCCTCCACTTT. Its protein product is CAWSPDSLYVSLHF.

The chain carries TRBV9 and TRBJ2-1; TRBD1 aligns across 9 bases. The CDR3 spans 14 residues. V shed 3 bases, J shed 9 bases, and the junction held 7 bases outside the gene matches. Germline V CDR1 and CDR2: SGDLS, YYNGEE. This CDR3 is CASSGGTGISEQFF. CDR3 bases: TGTGCCAGCAGCGGAGGGACAGGGATTAGTGAGCAGTTCTTC.

The CDR3 sequence is CASSPLASGYNEQFF. CDR3 nucleotides: TGTGCCAGCAGTCCTCTGGCTAGCGGGTACAATGAGCAGTTCTTC. The chain is built from TRBV6-6 and TRBJ2-1, with 8 bases identical to TRBD2. Germline V CDR1 and CDR2: MNHNY, SVGAGI (reference sequence). J lost 4 bases, V lost 5 bases, and 7 bases had no gene match. The CDR3 has 15 amino acids.

The chain links TRBV7-3 to TRBJ2-1; D possibly corresponds to TRBD2 (6 bases). The length of the CDR3 is 15 residues. Germline values: CDR1 SGHTA, CDR2 FQGTGA. V gave up 0 bases and J gave up 9 bases, with 15 bases separating them. The CDR3 DNA follows: TGTGCCAGCAGCTTAACGGGACTGAGTAACGGTGAGCAGTTCTTC. Translating it yields CASSLTGLSNGEQFF. The full variable domain, its missing parts supplied by reference TRBV7-3 and TRBJ2-1, is GAGVSQTPSNKVTEKGKYVELRCDPISGHTALYWYRQSLGQGPEFLIYFQGTGAADDSGLPNDRFFAVRPEGSVSTLKIQRTERGDSAVYLCASSLTGLSNGEQFFGPGTRLTVL.

The chain recombines TRBV28 with TRBJ2-3; 11 nucleotides align to TRBD2. Germline V gene data show CDR1 as MDHEN and CDR2 as SYDVKM. The ends lost 6 bases at V and 5 bases at J; junction bases unmatched: 7. CDR3 length: 15 amino acids. CDR3 amino acids: CASRLAGGSVDTQYF. The CDR3 DNA is TGTGCCAGCAGGTTAGCGGGAGGGTCGGTAGATACGCAGTATTTT.

The chain carries TRBV28 and TRBJ2-6; maybe TRBD2 (7 bases). Trimming cost V 5 bases and J 0 bases, with 11 bases left between them. The V gene's germline CDR1 is MDHEN and CDR2 SYDVKM. This CDR3 spans 16 amino acids. The CDR3 region is CASSLGGPSGANVLTF. In nucleotides, the CDR3 is TGTGCCAGCAGTCTGGGGGGGCCCTCTGGGGCCAACGTCCTGACTTTC.

The V and J genes are TRBV28 and TRBJ1-5; D gene ambiguous. Germline V gives CDR1 MDHEN, CDR2 SYDVKM. The CDR3 sequence is 14 residues long. Trimming shortened V by 5 bases and J by 3 bases, and 11 bases separated the two germline ends. This chain's CDR3 is CASSPIPPNQPQHF. The CDR3 DNA sequence: TGTGCCAGCAGTCCTATACCGCCCAATCAGCCCCAGCATTTT.

The chain joins TRBV27 to TRBJ1-4; 7 nucleotides align to TRBD1. The CDR3 is 15 amino acids. CDR1 and CDR2 from the germline V gene are MNHEY and SMNVEV (reference sequence). The junction had 9 bases not matched to a gene; V was cut back by 7 bases and J by 4 bases. The CDR3 DNA follows: TGTGCCAGCAAGTCCACGGACAGGTATAATGAAAAACTGTTTTTT. This sequence encodes CASKSTDRYNEKLFF.

This sequence joins TRBV2 and TRBJ1-1; TRBD1 agrees at 7 bases. The CDR3 is 14 amino acids. The germline gives CDR1 SNHLY, CDR2 FYNNEI. The ends lost 8 bases at V and 4 bases at J; junction bases unmatched: 10. In nucleotides, the CDR3 is TGTGCCAGCGCTACAGGGGTCGGGATCACTGAAGCTTTCTTT. Translation: CASATGVGITEAFF. The full variable domain, rest sourced from reference TRBV2 and TRBJ1-1, is EPEVTQTPSHQVTQMGQEVILRCVPISNHLYFYWYRQILGQKVEFLVSFYNNEISEKSEIFDDQFSVERPDGSNFTLKIRSTKLEDSAMYFCASATGVGITEAFFGQGTRLTVV.

The chain carries TRBV25-1 and TRBJ2-3, with 7 bases fitting TRBD2. Trimming at V came to 3 bases and at J to 7 bases, leaving 10 bases not matched to a gene. The CDR3 contains 15 residues. Per the germline V gene, CDR1 is MGHDK and CDR2 is SYGVNS. The CDR3 DNA reads as TGTGCCAGCAGTGACCCAGGGAGGGTCACGAATACGCAGTATTTT. Encoded protein: CASSDPGRVTNTQYF.

The chain employs TRBV5-1 and TRBJ2-4, with TRBD1 matching 12 bases. Germline assignment: CDR1 SGHRS and CDR2 YFSETQ. With V trimmed by 10 bases and J by 6 bases, 5 bases remained unmatched. The length of the CDR3 is 13 residues. The chain's CDR3 is CAGTGGFINIQYF. CDR3 DNA sequence: TGCGCCGGGACAGGGGGCTTTATAAACATTCAGTACTTC.

The chain links TRBV10-1 to TRBJ2-7; 8 bases fit TRBD1. Trimming took 6 bases from V and 4 from J; bases not matched to a gene: 14. This CDR3 comprises 16 residues. Looked up from germline, CDR1 is WNHNN and CDR2 is SYGVQD (reference sequence). CDR3 sequence reads: CASRQGVTESPYEQYV. As DNA, the CDR3 is TGCGCCAGCAGACAGGGGGTGACGGAATCCCCTTACGAGCAGTACGTC.

V usage is TRBV10-3 and J usage is TRBJ2-7; 8 bases are a match to TRBD1. The ends lost 9 bases at V and 7 bases at J; junction bases unmatched: 11. This CDR3 comprises 13 residues. CDR1 ENHRY and CDR2 SYGVKD come from the germline V gene. This CDR3 is CAIRTGPPEEQYF. DNA of the CDR3: TGTGCCATTCGGACAGGGCCCCCTGAAGAGCAGTACTTC.

J is TRBJ2-2 and V is TRBV6-5; TRBD2 aligns across 11 bases. V lost 10 bases and J lost 3; bases outside the gene matches: 4. This CDR3 has 14 amino acids. The germline CDR1 and CDR2 sequences are MNHEY and SVGAGI. CDR3 in amino acids: CAILAGDDTGELFF. For the CDR3, the DNA is TGTGCCATACTAGCGGGAGACGACACCGGGGAGCTGTTTTTT.